Given below is one T cell receptor (beta chain) in context. Its antigen remains unknown. Clones were sequenced by immunoSEQ multiplex PCR, and TCRdb holds only the in-frame ones, with some missing. The data contain approximately 140,000 clones, around 90% of them singletons. This record comes from a study of radiation and T cells in renal cell carcinoma. Study summary: Nephrectomy followed 15 Gy stereotactic body radiation by 4 weeks. General study points: In blood, top tumor clones expanded by 2 weeks, shrinking by 4.

The CDR3 consists of 17 residues. Trimming removed 4 bases from V and 0 bases from J; junction bases left unmatched: 3. CDR1 and CDR2 from the germline V gene are MNHNS and SASEGT. Described time point: baseline pretreatment blood. The sample's treatment: 15 Gy SBRT to primary tumor, nephrectomy 4 weeks later. The clonotype originates from a woman aged 70-85 years with renal cell carcinoma. Source: blood, taken from a patient whose treatment included radiotherapy and nephrectomy. This chain connects TRBV6-1 to TRBJ1-6; 10 nucleotides line up with TRBD1. The CDR3 here is CASSATGGGSYNSPLHF. The CDR3, as DNA: TGTGCCAGCAGTGCGACAGGGGGCGGCTCCTATAATTCACCCCTCCACTTT.